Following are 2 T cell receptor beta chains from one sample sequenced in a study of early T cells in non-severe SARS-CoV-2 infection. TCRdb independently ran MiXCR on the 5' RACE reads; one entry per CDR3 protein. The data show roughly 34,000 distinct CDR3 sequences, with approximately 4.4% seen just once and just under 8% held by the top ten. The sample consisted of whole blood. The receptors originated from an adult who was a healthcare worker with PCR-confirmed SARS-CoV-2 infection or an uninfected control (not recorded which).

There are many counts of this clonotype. CDR3 protein: CASSLGQGLDGYTF. CDR3 DNA sequence: TGTGCCAGCAGCTTAGGACAGGGACTGGATGGCTACACCTTC. The V gene is TRBV7-6, the J gene TRBJ1-2; the match to TRBD1 covers 7 bases. Germline V CDR1 and CDR2: SGHVS, FNYEAQ. The trim removed 1 base at V and 6 bases at J, leaving 5 bases unmatched. The CDR3 runs 14 residues.

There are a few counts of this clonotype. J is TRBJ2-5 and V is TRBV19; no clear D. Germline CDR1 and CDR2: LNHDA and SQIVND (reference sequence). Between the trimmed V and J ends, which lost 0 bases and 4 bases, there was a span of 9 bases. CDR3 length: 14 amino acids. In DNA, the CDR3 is TGTGCCAGTAGTATAGAGTACAGCCCAGAGACCCAGTACTTC. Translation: CASSIEYSPETQYF.